This paragraph reports one T cell receptor (beta chain). This clonotype has a handful of counts. Its specific antigen is unknown. No base-level quality is on record; no much larger clone is a single base apart. These data belong to a study of T cell repertoires in cytomegalovirus infection (dated by TCRdb to the late 2010s). Regarding the complete study: Donor HLA type was relevant to the analysis, as public TCR beta signatures indicated carriage of CMV infection together with the matching HLA type. The study at large found these results: In both this cohort and an independent roughly 400-donor cohort, the cumulative frequency of public TCR beta family members distinguished carriers of CMV infection plus the relevant HLA type. The ex vivo response was dominated by HLA-C-restricted CMV-specific TCR beta clonotypes, and the single most frequent clonotype in two of eight donors was supplied by these HLA-C-restricted clonotypes.

The listed sequencing device is Illumina HiSeq 1500. TCRdb reran the public reads through fastp at Q25 and MiXCR, keeping productive beta chains. Identical CDR3 proteins give one entry, which carries the most common genes and DNA. The sample yields some 270,000 distinct CDR3 sequences; 15% to 20% were counted once. The top ten hold about 45% of the sample. The CDR3 starts with the cysteine, ends with the phenylalanine, and has 16 residues. Only CDR3 DNA is held: 48 bases, read in frame from base 1. Cut back by 1 base and 4 bases, the V and J ends lie 16 bases apart. The germline V gene yields MNHEY for CDR1 and SVGEGT for CDR2.

The receptor was isolated from a human donor in good health (CMV status not recorded). Some clones in this sample may be carry-over from other donors' samples. Material: CD8+ T cells from PBMCs. This receptor chain uses TRBV6-2 or TRBV6-3 and TRBJ1-1, with a weak D call of TRBD1 (5 bases match). The sequenced DNA: TGTGCCAGCAGTTACTTCCCAGCAGGGAGGATCACTGAAGCTTTCTTT. It codes for CASSYFPAGRITEAFF.